The 21 T cell receptor beta chains given below trace back to one sample, sequenced in a study of blood T cell repertoires in COVID-19. Assay: immunoSEQ multiplex PCR; the TCRdb copy retains only in-frame clones and omits some. The sample contains 95,000 to 150,000 clones, around 77% of which appear only once. The sequenced sample was peripheral blood. These receptors were taken from a man in his 60s with active or convalescent COVID-19.

The chain uses TRBV2 and TRBJ2-1; 9 bases align to TRBD1. The CDR3 contains 14 residues. The germline V gene has CDR1 SNHLY and CDR2 FYNNEI. Trimming cost V 6 bases and J 9 bases; bases outside gene matches: 9. CDR3 sequence: CASSVSTGGFEQFF. The CDR3 DNA is TGTGCCAGCAGCGTTTCGACAGGGGGGTTTGAGCAGTTCTTC.

The chain couples TRBV28 to TRBJ1-4, with TRBD1 matching 11 bases. This CDR3 has 17 residues. In germline, CDR1 is MDHEN, CDR2 SYDVKM. V was clipped by 5 bases and J by 4 bases; unmatched bases: 9. The CDR3 sequence: CASSPIGQGAGNEKLFF. In DNA form, the CDR3 reads TGTGCCAGCAGTCCTATAGGACAGGGGGCCGGTAATGAAAAACTGTTTTTT.

This clone appeared once. The gene calls are TRBV4-3 and TRBJ2-7; 9 bases match TRBD1. CDR3 length equals 15 residues. V was clipped by 10 bases and J by 1 base; unmatched bases: 11. Germline V lookup: CDR1 LGHNA, CDR2 YSLEER. CDR3 region: CATIPRDRDSYEQYF. CDR3 in DNA: TGCGCCACCATCCCCCGGGACAGGGATTCCTACGAGCAGTACTTC.

The chain employs TRBV2 and TRBJ2-7; no reliable D call. With 6 bases removed from V and 2 bases from J, the gap between germline ends came to 11 bases. The CDR3 totals 13 residues. CDR1 and CDR2 from the germline V gene are SNHLY and FYNNEI. This CDR3 reads CASSPPGPYEQYF. The CDR3 DNA follows: TGTGCCAGCAGCCCCCCCGGTCCCTACGAGCAGTACTTC.

The J gene is TRBJ2-4, the V gene TRBV2; D gene uncertain. The CDR3 runs 14 residues. V lost 7 bases to trimming and J lost 8 bases, with 18 bases between them. Germline V gene sequence: CDR1 SNHLY, CDR2 FYNNEI. CDR3 nucleotides: TGTGCCAGCAAGGCCCTGGCAGTTGGAGACATTCAGTACTTC. This translates into CASKALAVGDIQYF. The full variable domain, completed using reference TRBV2 and TRBJ2-4, is EPEVTQTPSHQVTQMGQEVILRCVPISNHLYFYWYRQILGQKVEFLVSFYNNEISEKSEIFDDQFSVERPDGSNFTLKIRSTKLEDSAMYFCASKALAVGDIQYFGAGTRLSVL.

This clone has just a few counts. This chain connects TRBV3-1 (or the pseudogene TRBV3-2) to TRBJ1-5; D may be TRBD1 (5 bases). The V end was cut by 5 bases, the J end by 9 bases, with 17 bases between. The CDR3 length is 14 residues. Germline CDR1 reads LGHDT; CDR2 reads YNNKEL (reference sequence). For the CDR3, the DNA is TGTGCCAGCAGCGCACGGGATTCGGGGGGGCCCCAGCATTTT. Protein product: CASSARDSGGPQHF.

The chain combines TRBV19 with TRBJ2-7; 9 bases map to TRBD2. The CDR3 spans 13 residues. CDR1 and CDR2 from the germline V gene are LNHDA and SQIVND (reference sequence). V lost 5 bases and J lost 5; bases outside the gene matches: 4. The CDR3 is CASSRSSGDEQYF. CDR3 in DNA: TGTGCCAGTAGTCGGTCTAGCGGGGACGAGCAGTACTTC.

The rearrangement joins TRBV28 to TRBJ2-5, with 8 bases matching TRBD2. V was pared by 5 bases and J by 4 bases, with 3 bases of the junction left unmatched. The CDR3 runs 13 residues. Germline loops: CDR1 MDHEN, CDR2 SYDVKM. The CDR3 loop reads CASSPAGGETQYF. The CDR3 DNA reads as TGTGCCAGCAGTCCCGCGGGGGGAGAGACCCAGTACTTC.

This clone was recorded once. The chain combines TRBV3-1 (or the pseudogene TRBV3-2) with TRBJ2-7; 10 positions agree with TRBD1. The junction had 7 bases not matched to a gene; V was cut back by 3 bases and J by 5 bases. Germline lookup yields CDR1 LGHDT and CDR2 YNNKEL (reference sequence). The CDR3 loop spans 15 amino acids. CDR3 sequence (DNA): TGTGCCAGCAGCCACCCGGACAGGGGGTGGGACGAGCAGTACTTC. It is translated as CASSHPDRGWDEQYF.

The chain combines TRBV28 with TRBJ1-1; 8 bases are a match to TRBD1. Germline loops: CDR1 MDHEN, CDR2 SYDVKM. The CDR3 covers 13 residues. The junction had 2 bases not matched to a gene; V was cut back by 4 bases and J by 4 bases. The CDR3 sequence: CASSSRGLTEAFF. Written as DNA, the CDR3 is TGTGCCAGCAGTTCCAGGGGGCTCACTGAAGCTTTCTTT.

The chain links TRBV7-2 to TRBJ2-5, with 7 nucleotides matching TRBD2. This CDR3 comprises 15 residues. Germline CDR1 and CDR2: SGHTA and FQGNSA. The ends lost 0 bases at V and 5 bases at J; junction bases unmatched: 6. CDR3: CASSLASRRGETQYF. In DNA, the CDR3 is TGTGCCAGCAGCTTAGCGTCACGGCGGGGGGAGACCCAGTACTTC.

This clone was seen a handful of times. This chain uses TRBV24-1 with TRBJ2-1; D is unclear. The CDR3 has 15 amino acids. The V end lost 3 bases, the J end lost 4 bases, and 12 bases lay between the germline ends. The germline gives CDR1 KGHDR, CDR2 SFDVKD. CDR3 amino acids: CATSDTGVDYNEQFF. In DNA form, the CDR3 reads TGTGCCACCAGTGATACCGGAGTCGATTACAATGAGCAGTTCTTC.

The rearrangement joins TRBV28 to TRBJ2-3, with D perhaps matching TRBD1 (6 bases). The CDR3 extends over 16 amino acids. The V gene lost 8 bases and the J gene lost 4 bases, with 22 bases spanning the gap. Germline V gives CDR1 MDHEN, CDR2 SYDVKM. For the CDR3, the DNA is TGTGCCAGCGCCCGAGAGGGGGTGAGGTTAGCAGATACGCAGTATTTT. Protein product: CASAREGVRLADTQYF.

The rearrangement joins TRBV28 to TRBJ1-1; 8 bases match TRBD1. Looked up from germline, CDR1 is MDHEN and CDR2 is SYDVKM. With 6 bases clipped from V and 4 bases from J, the junction kept 4 bases outside the gene matches. This CDR3 is 13 amino acids long. CDR3 DNA: TGTGCCAGCAGCCTACAGGGGGGCACTGAAGCTTTCTTT. Residues: CASSLQGGTEAFF.

The V and J genes are TRBV11-3 and TRBJ2-1, with TRBD2 matching 7 bases. CDR1 and CDR2 from the germline V gene are SGHNT and YENEEA. This CDR3 is built from 14 residues. V lost 5 bases to trimming and J lost 11 bases; unmatched junction nucleotides: 12. CDR3 region: CASSKLAEGGQQFF. DNA of the CDR3: TGTGCCAGCAGCAAGCTAGCGGAAGGAGGTCAGCAGTTCTTC. Based on the CDR3 plus reference TRBV11-3 and TRBJ2-1, the full variable domain is EAGVVQSPRYKIIEKKQPVAFWCNPISGHNTLYWYLQNLGQGPELLIRYENEEAVDDSQLPKDRFSAERLKGVDSTLKIQPAELGDSAVYLCASSKLAEGGQQFFGPGTRLTVL.

J is TRBJ1-2 and V is TRBV19; D gene uncertain. Germline CDR1 is LNHDA and CDR2 is SQIVND (reference sequence). This CDR3 has 14 residues. Trimming stripped 4 bases from V and 0 bases from J, with 9 bases between. The CDR3, as DNA: TGTGCCAGTAGTACGAGGGCCACTAACTATGGCTACACCTTC. Encoded protein: CASSTRATNYGYTF.

The rearrangement joins TRBV3-1 (or the pseudogene TRBV3-2) to TRBJ1-1; D is possibly TRBD1 (6 bases). V was cut by 4 bases and J by 10 bases, with 16 bases left in between. CDR1 and CDR2 (germline): LGHDT, YNNKEL (reference sequence). The CDR3 extends over 13 amino acids. Here the CDR3 reads CASSRQALGLAFF. The DNA for the CDR3 is TGTGCCAGCAGCCGACAGGCCCTAGGGTTAGCTTTCTTT.

The chain uses TRBV30 and TRBJ1-4, with 10 bases fitting TRBD1. Germline CDR1 and CDR2: GTSNPN and SVGIG (reference sequence). The J segment lost 8 bases and the V segment lost 4 bases, leaving 7 bases of the junction unmatched. This CDR3 has 14 residues. Written as DNA, the CDR3 is TGTGCCTGGAACCCGGGACAGGGGAACGAAAAACTGTTTTTT. It is translated as CAWNPGQGNEKLFF.

The chain links TRBV9 to TRBJ1-3; TRBD1 agrees at 7 bases. Per germline, CDR1 SGDLS and CDR2 YYNGEE. The CDR3 totals 16 residues. The ends lost 4 bases at V and 0 bases at J; junction bases unmatched: 7. CDR3 nucleotides: TGTGCCAGCAGCCAAATGACAGGGTACTCTGGAAACACCATATATTTT. It encodes CASSQMTGYSGNTIYF.

Regarding this clone: Other DNA variants within this sample encode the same CDR3. The CDR3 region has the DNA TGTGCCAGCAGCCCGGGACTAGCGGGAGAGACCCAGTACTTC. This encodes CASSPGLAGETQYF. The chain carries TRBV7-9 and TRBJ2-5, with 12 nucleotides matching TRBD2. V shed 5 bases, J shed 4 bases, and the junction held 2 bases outside the gene matches. Germline V gene data show CDR1 as SEHNR and CDR2 as FQNEAQ (reference sequence). The CDR3 consists of 14 residues.

V is TRBV3-1 (or the pseudogene TRBV3-2) and J is TRBJ2-1; 12 positions match TRBD1. With V trimmed by 7 bases and J by 10 bases, 8 bases remained unmatched. Germline V gene data show CDR1 as LGHDT and CDR2 as YNNKEL (reference sequence). This CDR3 has 14 amino acids. CDR3: CASTAGTGGREQFF. In nucleotides, the CDR3 is TGTGCCAGCACCGCGGGGACAGGGGGCAGGGAGCAGTTCTTC.